These T cell receptor beta chains were read from a single sample in a study of blood T cells in healthy people across ages. In TCRdb, the 5' RACE reads were re-called with MiXCR into one record per CDR3 protein. The sample has 1.5 million to 2 million distinct CDR3 sequences, 28% seen once. What was sequenced was blood. The receptors were gathered from a woman between 25 and 40 years old in good health. CDR3s include the opening cysteine and the closing phenylalanine or tryptophan. Each record gives: J gene, V gene, D gene, clone size, CDR3 protein, CDR3 DNA. The D gene is left open where the match is weak. Size values are once, few and many counts, or a class for expanded clones, and some rows have none.

TRBJ2-7 | TRBV6-1 | NA | NA | CASTFDYSYEQYF | TGTGCCAGCACATTTGACTACTCCTACGAGCAGTACTTC
TRBJ1-1 | TRBV5-5 | NA | NA | CASSRAGGSETEAFF | TGTGCCAGCAGCCGGGCGGGGGGCTCGGAAACTGAAGCTTTCTTT
TRBJ2-5 | TRBV20-1 | NA | NA | CSAALGVYNEQYF | TGCAGTGCAGCACTAGGGGTTTACAATGAGCAGTACTTC
TRBJ2-7 | TRBV15 | NA | NA | CATSPGAGPSYEQYF | TGTGCCACCAGCCCTGGGGCAGGGCCCTCCTACGAGCAGTACTTC
TRBJ2-1 | TRBV23-1 | NA | NA | CASSYTEIRAVCEQFF | TGCGCCAGCAGTTACACGGAGATCAGGGCGGTTTGTGAGCAGTTCTTC
TRBJ2-3 | TRBV20-1 | NA | few | CSAPWDTDTQYF | TGCAGTGCCCCCTGGGATACAGATACGCAGTATTTT
TRBJ2-3 | TRBV21-1 | NA | NA | CSSSVWTSGKTDTQYF | TGTTCCAGCAGCGTGTGGACTAGCGGGAAGACAGATACGCAGTATTTT
TRBJ1-6 | TRBV3-1 | NA | NA | CASSQRAEGSPLHF | TGTGCCAGCAGCCAAAGGGCCGAAGGATCACCCCTCCACTTT
TRBJ1-5 | TRBV4-1 | NA | NA | CASSQDLGGNQPQHF | TGCGCCAGCAGCCAAGATTTGGGAGGCAATCAGCCCCAGCATTTT
TRBJ1-6 | TRBV20-1 | NA | NA | CSARGGGAYNSPLHF | TGCAGTGCTAGAGGGGGGGGCGCCTATAATTCACCCCTCCACTTT